The rows below give T cell receptor beta chains drawn from one sample of a study of blood T cell repertoires in COVID-19. Sequencing used immunoSEQ multiplex PCR; TCRdb keeps in-frame clones, though not all of them. The sample has about 200,000 clones; about 88% are singletons. Input material: peripheral blood. The receptors come from a woman aged 45-65 years with COVID-19, enrolled during active disease. Each CDR3 is given with its conserved first and last residue. The D gene is left open where the match is weak. Only part of the rows carry a size: once, few, many, or a class if the clone is expanded.

abundance,v_gene,j_gene,d_gene,CDR3aa,CDR3nt
-,TRBV6-4,TRBJ2-3,TRBD2,CASSGLAGGPNTDTQYF,TGTGCCAGCAGTGGACTAGCGGGGGGGCCGAACACAGATACGCAGTATTTT
-,TRBV6-1,TRBJ2-1,-,CASSEALGQIVHNEQFF,TGTGCCAGCAGTGAAGCTTTGGGGCAGATTGTACACAATGAGCAGTTCTTC
once,TRBV24-1,TRBJ2-3,-,CATSDLGRSTDTQYF,TGTGCCACCAGTGATTTGGGCCGATCCACAGATACGCAGTATTTT
-,TRBV29-1,TRBJ2-7,TRBD1,CSVRAGGNEQYF,TGCAGCGTTCGGGCAGGGGGAAATGAGCAGTACTTC
-,TRBV10-1,TRBJ2-5,-,CASSEAGQETQYF,TGCGCCAGCAGTGAGGCAGGGCAGGAGACCCAGTACTTC
-,TRBV6-4,TRBJ1-4,TRBD1,CASSVTGAANEKLFF,TGTGCCAGCAGTGTCACAGGGGCGGCTAATGAAAAACTGTTTTTT
-,TRBV7-9,TRBJ1-5,TRBD1,CASSLSGTGEQPQHF,TGTGCCAGCAGCTTATCCGGGACAGGGGAACAGCCCCAGCATTTT
-,TRBV6-1,TRBJ2-1,TRBD1,CASSEVEGQGTYNEQFF,TGTGCCAGCAGTGAAGTTGAGGGACAGGGAACCTACAATGAGCAGTTCTTC
-,TRBV7-7,TRBJ2-5,TRBD1,CASSPQTGDETQYF,TGTGCCAGCAGCCCACAGACAGGGGATGAGACCCAGTACTTC
-,TRBV25-1,TRBJ2-5,TRBD1,CASSASGTGDETQYF,TGTGCCAGCAGTGCCTCCGGGACAGGGGACGAGACCCAGTACTTC
-,TRBV6-2/TRBV6-3,TRBJ2-7,-,CASSPLRVSYEQYF,TGTGCCAGCAGTCCCCTTCGGGTCTCCTACGAGCAGTACTTC
-,TRBV2,TRBJ1-2,TRBD1,CASRVGTAGYTF,TGTGCCAGCAGGGTCGGGACAGCTGGGTACACCTTC
-,TRBV19,TRBJ2-2,-,CATSTGTSAGELFF,TGTGCCACCTCGACAGGAACCTCCGCCGGGGAGCTGTTTTTT
-,TRBV5-1,TRBJ1-3,-,CASSPGAGEPGNTIYF,TGCGCCAGCAGCCCAGGGGCGGGGGAACCTGGAAACACCATATATTTT
-,TRBV19,TRBJ2-2,-,CASSIALNTGELFF,TGTGCCAGTAGTATTGCACTGAACACCGGGGAGCTGTTTTTT
-,TRBV5-6,TRBJ2-1,-,CASSLVGRGFNEQFF,TGTGCCAGCAGCTTGGTAGGCAGGGGTTTCAATGAGCAGTTCTTC
-,TRBV5-1,TRBJ2-5,TRBD2,CASSLGGGGTQETQYF,TGCGCCAGCAGCTTGGGCGGGGGGGGAACCCAAGAGACCCAGTACTTC
-,TRBV3-1/TRBV3-2,TRBJ1-1,-,CASSSTGNTEAFF,TGTGCCAGCAGCTCGACGGGAAACACTGAAGCTTTCTTT
-,TRBV7-2,TRBJ2-2,TRBD2,CASSLASGGSSTGELFF,TGTGCCAGCAGCTTAGCCAGCGGGGGTTCCTCCACCGGGGAGCTGTTTTTT
-,TRBV7-2,TRBJ2-1,TRBD2,CASSPGLAGMTSEQFF,TGTGCCAGCAGCCCTGGACTAGCGGGGATGACAAGTGAGCAGTTCTTC
few,TRBV6-6,TRBJ1-3,TRBD1,CASSGGTGGNTIYF,TGTGCCAGCAGTGGAGGGACAGGAGGAAACACCATATATTTT
-,TRBV27,TRBJ2-3,TRBD1,CASSLVAPGQGGTDTQYF,TGTGCCAGCAGTCTCGTCGCCCCCGGACAGGGGGGGACAGATACGCAGTATTTT
-,TRBV6-5,TRBJ2-3,-,CASSYSSTSTDTQYF,TGTGCCAGCAGTTACTCTAGCACCAGCACAGATACGCAGTATTTT
-,TRBV15,TRBJ2-1,TRBD2,CATSREGWGGSYNEQFF,TGTGCCACCAGCAGAGAGGGCTGGGGGGGCTCCTACAATGAGCAGTTCTTC
-,TRBV19,TRBJ2-5,TRBD2,CATMSAGGSGETQYF,TGTGCCACTATGTCGGCGGGGGGTAGCGGAGAGACCCAGTACTTC
-,TRBV6-5,TRBJ2-5,TRBD1,CASRTGTGGQYF,TGTGCCAGCAGGACGGGGACAGGTGGCCAGTACTTC
-,TRBV11-2,TRBJ2-1,-,CASRREGRNEQFF,TGTGCCAGTAGGAGGGAAGGGAGAAATGAGCAGTTCTTC
-,TRBV6-5,TRBJ1-2,TRBD1,CASSSEDRVDGYTF,TGTGCCAGCAGTTCCGAGGACAGGGTCGATGGCTACACCTTC
-,TRBV4-1,TRBJ2-2,-,CASSLGGNTGELFF,TGCGCCAGCAGCCTTGGAGGGAACACCGGGGAGCTGTTTTTT
-,TRBV19,TRBJ2-3,-,CASSISRDTQYF,TGTGCCAGTAGCATCTCACGGGATACGCAGTATTTT
-,TRBV28,TRBJ1-2,TRBD1,CASTANRGRLYGYTF,TGTGCCAGCACCGCCAACAGGGGGCGACTCTATGGCTACACCTTC
few,TRBV19,TRBJ1-3,-,CASTRSSGNTIYF,TGTGCCAGTACAAGGAGCTCTGGAAACACCATATATTTT
-,TRBV21-1,TRBJ1-2,-,CASSKVLPDRGGCRGYTF,TGTGCCAGCAGCAAGGTTCTCCCTGACAGGGGAGGGTGCCGTGGCTACACCTTC
-,TRBV7-2,TRBJ1-5,TRBD1,CASSLDGTGGRRPQHF,TGTGCCAGCAGCTTAGATGGGACAGGGGGGCGGCGGCCCCAGCATTTT
once,TRBV19,TRBJ2-2,-,CASSPRNTGELFF,TGTGCCAGTAGCCCGAGGAACACCGGGGAGCTGTTTTTT
once,TRBV11-2,TRBJ2-5,-,CASSLDVGGLETQYF,TGTGCCAGCAGCTTAGATGTGGGGGGGCTCGAGACCCAGTACTTC
-,TRBV28,TRBJ2-3,-,CASSFKGLYTDTQYF,TGTGCCAGCAGTTTTAAGGGGCTTTACACAGATACGCAGTATTTT
few,TRBV5-5,TRBJ2-5,-,CASSLRDTQETQYF,TGTGCCAGCAGCCTCCGGGACACTCAAGAGACCCAGTACTTC
-,TRBV6-5,TRBJ1-1,-,CASSPTVANTEAFF,TGTGCCAGCAGCCCAACGGTAGCGAACACTGAAGCTTTCTTT
-,TRBV5-1,TRBJ2-5,-,CASSLRPRAVETQYF,TGCGCCAGCAGCTTGCGGCCCAGGGCGGTGGAGACCCAGTACTTC
-,TRBV7-8,TRBJ2-3,TRBD2,CASSSSGKFTSTDTQYF,TGTGCCAGCAGCTCTAGCGGGAAATTCACTAGCACAGATACGCAGTATTTT
-,TRBV6-2/TRBV6-3,TRBJ1-1,TRBD1,CASSSNRDRAMNTEAFF,TGTGCCAGCAGCTCAAACCGGGACAGAGCTATGAACACTGAAGCTTTCTTT
-,TRBV11-3,TRBJ2-7,-,CASSFTREGYEQYF,TGTGCCAGCAGCTTCACGCGCGAGGGTTACGAGCAGTACTTC
-,TRBV7-2,TRBJ2-3,TRBD1,CASSLGDREKDTQYF,TGTGCCAGCAGCTTAGGGGACAGGGAGAAAGATACGCAGTATTTT
-,TRBV30,TRBJ2-1,TRBD2,CAWALGLAGGGEQFF,TGTGCCTGGGCTCTGGGACTAGCGGGGGGTGGAGAGCAGTTCTTC
-,TRBV2,TRBJ2-6,-,CASSYSSGANVLTF,TGTGCCAGCAGCTACTCCTCTGGGGCCAACGTCCTGACTTTC